Described below is a single T cell receptor (beta chain) sequence and its context. The target antigen is unknown. These data are taken from a study of OX40 agonist ivuxolimab in advanced cancers. The study sampled blood at baseline, cycle 4 day 1, and cycle 7 day 1. The protocol was immunoSEQ multiplex PCR, while the TCRdb copy is restricted to in-frame clones and leaves out a portion. The sample consists of 60,000 to 75,000 clones, roughly nine tenths of them appearing once. Broader study findings: Clonal expansion by week 6 occurred in CD4+ and CD8+ blood T cells (at 0.1 to 3.0 mg/kg). Averaged across samples, CD8+ T cells carried more expanded clones than CD4+ did.

The CDR3 runs 15 residues. Trimming left V 1 base short and J 4 bases short, with 14 bases between. The V gene's germline CDR1 is SGHTA and CDR2 FQGNSA. The clonotype originates from an adult with an advanced solid tumor such as melanoma, head and neck, liver or kidney cancer. Material: CD4+ or CD8+ T cells sorted from blood, obtained in a trial of the OX40 agonist ivuxolimab. This chain links TRBV7-2 with TRBJ2-7; maybe TRBD1 (6 bases). CDR3 bases: TGTGCCAGCAGCTTAGTCCGGCAGGGGACATACGAGCAGTACTTC. Translation gives CASSLVRQGTYEQYF.